The clone carrying this T cell receptor beta chain appeared once. Its antigen is not identified. These data originate in a study of immune evolution from preneoplasia to lung adenocarcinoma. Two lung cancer pathologists independently confirmed each histologic diagnosis. Macro-dissection enriched premalignant or tumor cells before nucleic acid extraction. Produced via immunoSEQ multiplex PCR; TCRdb's table is partial and in-frame only. The table shows about 41,000 clones, with around 79% occurring only once. With 3 bases clipped from V and 7 bases from J, the junction kept 11 bases outside the gene matches. The germline gives CDR1 LGHNA, CDR2 YNFKEQ. The CDR3 consists of 17 residues. Whole-study results and caveats: Top clone share appeared to fall from AAH through AIS, MIA, adenocarcinoma. Clonality was highest in normal lung, lower in later-stage lesions apparently.

This rearrangement joins TRBV4-2 to TRBJ2-1, with 11 bases that match TRBD2. The sequence came from a person between 60 and 70 years old with lung adenocarcinoma. Sequencing was performed on FFPE invasive lung adenocarcinoma tissue. Written as DNA, the CDR3 is TGTGCCAGCAGCCAGGATACGACTAGCGGGACTGAAAATGAGCAGTTCTTC. Translated, it gives CASSQDTTSGTENEQFF.